This T cell receptor (beta chain) was sequenced for a study of OX40 agonist ivuxolimab in advanced cancers. As regards this clone: Its matching antigen is unknown.

Study-level points and caveats: Some of the lowest clonal expansion was seen in partial responders at 0.1-3.0 mg/kg.

V shed 5 bases and J shed 6 bases, with 17 bases lying between them. Germline CDR1 reads LGHNA; CDR2 reads YNFKEQ. The CDR3 sequence is 14 residues long. The data were produced by immunoSEQ multiplex PCR, yet TCRdb's version contains in-frame clones alone and is incomplete. The sample holds roughly 62,000 clones; roughly nine tenths are singletons and the top ten take roughly 3.8%. The clonotype comes from an adult with an advanced solid tumor such as melanoma, head and neck, liver or kidney cancer. Sequenced material: CD4+ or CD8+ T cells sorted from blood, taken in a trial of the OX40 agonist ivuxolimab. The chain links TRBV4-2 to TRBJ2-7; unclear D gene. CDR3 nucleotide sequence: TGTGCCAGCAGCTCTGGGATACGTTTAGGCGAGCAGTACTTC. It codes for CASSSGIRLGEQYF.